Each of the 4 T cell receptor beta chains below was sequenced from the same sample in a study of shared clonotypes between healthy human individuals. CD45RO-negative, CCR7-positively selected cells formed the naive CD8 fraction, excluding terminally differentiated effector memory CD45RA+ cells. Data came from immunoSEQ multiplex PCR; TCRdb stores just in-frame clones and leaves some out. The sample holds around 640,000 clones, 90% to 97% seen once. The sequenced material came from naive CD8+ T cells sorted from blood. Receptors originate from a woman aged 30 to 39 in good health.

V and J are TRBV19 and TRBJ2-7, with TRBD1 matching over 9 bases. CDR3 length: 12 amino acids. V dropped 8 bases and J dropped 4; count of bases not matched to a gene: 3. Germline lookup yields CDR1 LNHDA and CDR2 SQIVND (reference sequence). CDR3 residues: CASSDRGYEQYF. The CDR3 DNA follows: TGTGCCAGTTCGGACAGGGGATACGAGCAGTACTTC.

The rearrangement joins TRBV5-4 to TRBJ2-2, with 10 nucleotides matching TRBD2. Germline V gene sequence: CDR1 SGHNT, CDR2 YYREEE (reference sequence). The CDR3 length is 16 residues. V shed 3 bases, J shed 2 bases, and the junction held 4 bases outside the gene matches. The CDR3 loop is CASSSGLAYNTGELFF. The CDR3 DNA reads TGTGCCAGCAGCTCGGGACTAGCGTATAACACCGGGGAGCTGTTTTTT.

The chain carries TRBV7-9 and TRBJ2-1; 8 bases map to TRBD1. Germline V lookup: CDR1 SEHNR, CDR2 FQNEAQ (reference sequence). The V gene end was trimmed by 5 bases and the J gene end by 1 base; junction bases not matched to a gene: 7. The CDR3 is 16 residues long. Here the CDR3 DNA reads TGTGCCAGCAGCCCAGAGACAGGGGATTCCTACAATGAGCAGTTCTTC. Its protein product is CASSPETGDSYNEQFF.

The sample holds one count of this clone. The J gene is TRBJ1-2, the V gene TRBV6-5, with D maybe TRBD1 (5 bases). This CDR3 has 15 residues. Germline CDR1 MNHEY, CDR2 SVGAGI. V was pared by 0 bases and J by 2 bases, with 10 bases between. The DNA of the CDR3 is TGTGCCAGCAGTTACTCCCAGGGTTCCAACTATGGCTACACCTTC. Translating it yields CASSYSQGSNYGYTF.